The 28 T cell receptor beta chains in this list originate from one sample, sequenced in a study of early T cells in non-severe SARS-CoV-2 infection (dated by TCRdb to the early 2020s). Library construction relied on 5' RACE. Data came from a NextSeq 500. In-frame beta chains were kept once TCRdb had trimmed the public reads at Q25 with fastp and called clones with MiXCR. Rows are unified per CDR3 protein, each entry keeping the most common DNA and genes. Here the sample has 75,000 to 100,000 distinct CDR3 sequences; around 15% occur a single time. The top ten hold around 0.5% of the sample. The sequencing sample was made of whole blood. These receptors all stem from an adult who was a healthcare worker with PCR-confirmed SARS-CoV-2 infection or an uninfected control (not recorded which).

V and J are TRBV2 and TRBJ2-4, with 7 nucleotides matching TRBD1. CDR1 is SNHLY and CDR2 is FYNNEI in the germline V gene. V dropped 5 bases and J dropped 2; count of bases not matched to a gene: 6. This CDR3 has 15 residues. The CDR3 DNA follows: TGTGCCAGCAGTAAACAGGGGTCCTCCAAAAACATTCAGTACTTC. Amino acids: CASSKQGSSKNIQYF.

J is TRBJ1-5 and V is TRBV4-2; 7 nucleotides align to TRBD1. The CDR3 extends over 15 amino acids. Trimming removed 0 bases from V and 1 base from J; junction bases left unmatched: 0. Germline CDR1 is LGHNA and CDR2 is YNFKEQ. CDR3 in amino acids: CASSQETGSNQPQHF. For the CDR3, the DNA is TGTGCCAGCAGCCAAGAGACAGGGAGCAATCAGCCCCAGCATTTT.

The sample holds a few counts of this clonotype. This chain uses TRBV29-1 with TRBJ1-2; perhaps TRBD1 as D (6 bases). CDR1 and CDR2 from the germline V gene are SQVTM and ANQGSEA. The CDR3 runs 14 residues. Deletions cut 3 bases from V and 3 bases from J, with 14 bases between. In nucleotides, the CDR3 is TGCAGCGTTGAGGGGGCAGGACCGCACTATGGCTACACCTTC. Its protein product is CSVEGAGPHYGYTF.

This clonotype has only a few counts. The chain couples TRBV5-5 to TRBJ2-7; D is unclear. The CDR3 extends over 12 amino acids. CDR1 is SGHKS and CDR2 is YYEKEE in the germline V gene (reference sequence). V lost 4 bases and J lost 10, with 15 bases in between. This chain's CDR3 is CASSPQTGSQYV. CDR3 DNA sequence: TGTGCCAGCAGCCCTCAGACCGGGTCCCAGTACGTC.

This clonotype was counted only a few times. This chain connects TRBV2 to TRBJ1-4; D is uncertain. Per the germline V gene, CDR1 is SNHLY and CDR2 is FYNNEI. The CDR3 spans 14 residues. Trimming removed 4 bases from V and 0 bases from J, with 6 bases in between. CDR3 sequence (DNA): TGTGCCAGCAGTGCACAGCCAACTAATGAAAAACTGTTTTTT. Translation: CASSAQPTNEKLFF.

This clonotype was detected only a few times. This chain joins TRBV7-9 and TRBJ2-5; 12 bases agree with TRBD1. This CDR3 comprises 14 residues. Looked up from germline, CDR1 is SEHNR and CDR2 is FQNEAQ (reference sequence). V was clipped by 3 bases and J by 5 bases; unmatched bases: 1. Written as DNA, the CDR3 is TGTGCCAGCAGCTTGGGGACAGGGGGCGAGACCCAGTACTTC. This translates into CASSLGTGGETQYF.

The chain's CDR3 is CASSEIISSFGAFF. In DNA, the CDR3 is TGTGCCAGCAGCGAGATCATCTCTTCTTTTGGGGCTTTCTTT. The chain couples TRBV9 to TRBJ1-1; D gene unclear. The length of the CDR3 is 14 residues. Germline CDR1 SGDLS, CDR2 YYNGEE. Trimming cost V 3 bases and J 11 bases, with 20 bases left between them. Together with reference TRBV9 and TRBJ1-1, the CDR3 gives the full variable domain: DSGVTQTPKHLITATGQRVTLRCSPRSGDLSVYWYQQSLDQGLQFLIQYYNGEERAKGNILERFSAQQFPDLHSELNLSSLELGDSALYFCASSEIISSFGAFFGQGTRLTVV.

This clonotype has only a few counts. V gene TRBV29-1 combines with J gene TRBJ2-7, with D possibly being TRBD1 or TRBD2 (5 bases each). The germline gives CDR1 SQVTM, CDR2 ANQGSEA. The CDR3 runs 12 residues. Trimming pared 7 bases from V and 4 bases from J, leaving 14 bases between. The CDR3 here is CSAPGRKYEQYV. The CDR3 DNA reads TGCAGCGCCCCGGGACGGAAATACGAGCAGTACGTC.

The chain has TRBV4-1 and TRBJ2-7; D gene uncertain. From germline, CDR1 is MGHRA and CDR2 YSYEKL. The germline V and J ends were trimmed by 0 bases and 3 bases, with 9 bases remaining between them. CDR3 length: 14 residues. The CDR3 DNA sequence: TGCGCCAGCAGCCAAGATTCCGCAGGCTACGAGCAGTACGTC. It yields the protein CASSQDSAGYEQYV.

This clonotype came up many times. The rearrangement joins TRBV27 to TRBJ2-3; TRBD2 might be the D (6 bases). Germline V gene data show CDR1 as MNHEY and CDR2 as SMNVEV (reference sequence). V lost 5 bases, J lost 0 bases, and 21 bases lay in between. CDR3 length: 18 amino acids. CDR3 nucleotides: TGTGCCAGCAGTCCCACCCAGACTAGTTATACTAGCACAGATACGCAGTATTTT. This translates into CASSPTQTSYTSTDTQYF.

This clonotype appeared a few times. The V gene is TRBV24-1, the J gene TRBJ1-2; unclear D gene. The germline V gene encodes CDR1 KGHDR and CDR2 SFDVKD. The CDR3 loop spans 11 amino acids. With 4 bases removed from V and 7 bases from J, the gap between germline ends came to 6 bases. CDR3 DNA: TGTGCCACCAGTGAGGGGAGTGGCTACACCTTC. The encoded protein is CATSEGSGYTF.

This clonotype occurred many times. V and J are TRBV12-3 or TRBV12-4 and TRBJ1-1; no firm D call. The CDR3 length is 13 residues. The V and J ends lost 6 bases and 1 base respectively, with 9 bases between them. The CDR3 bases are TGTGCCAGCAGGCGTTGGGCGAACACTGAAGCTTTCTTT. Translation gives CASRRWANTEAFF.

The chain joins TRBV12-3 or TRBV12-4 to TRBJ1-2; D gene unclear. The CDR3 length is 12 residues. The V gene lost 7 bases and the J gene lost 6 bases, with 12 bases spanning the gap. CDR3 in DNA: TGTGCCAGCACTGTTGGAGGGCATGGCTACACCTTC. Translating gives CASTVGGHGYTF.

In DNA form, the CDR3 reads TGTGCCAGCAGTTTTGAACGCCCATTCGACAATGAGCAGTTCTTC. It translates to CASSFERPFDNEQFF. This chain joins TRBV27 and TRBJ2-1; D call uncertain. Germline CDR1 and CDR2: MNHEY and SMNVEV (reference sequence). The CDR3 loop spans 15 amino acids. Trimming took 3 bases from V and 5 from J, leaving 14 bases between them.

About this clonotype: A much larger clone sits a single nucleotide away, making a read error possible. The rearrangement uses TRBV18 and TRBJ2-4; D is unclear. Germline-derived CDR1 and CDR2 are KGHSH and LQKENI. There are 16 residues in the CDR3. CDR3 loop: CTSSPNTRIAKNIQYF. In DNA, the CDR3 is TGTACCAGCTCACCAAATACACGGATAGCCAAAAACATTCAGTACTTC.

The table lists this clonotype with a few counts. This chain joins TRBV6-1 and TRBJ1-2, with D maybe TRBD1 (5 bases). CDR1 MNHNS and CDR2 SASEGT come from the germline V gene. The V gene lost 1 base and the J gene lost 5 bases, with 11 bases spanning the gap. The CDR3 totals 14 residues. The CDR3 sequence: CASSEGGPKYGYTF. DNA of the CDR3: TGTGCCAGCAGTGAAGGGGGACCGAAATATGGCTACACCTTC.

The rearrangement uses TRBV20-1 and TRBJ2-3; the D is unclear. CDR3 length equals 12 residues. Germline V lookup: CDR1 DFQATT, CDR2 SNEGSKA (reference sequence). V was cut by 3 bases and J by 0 bases, with 4 bases left in between. DNA of the CDR3: TGCAGTGCTAGGCTTAGCACAGATACGCAGTATTTT. Translating it yields CSARLSTDTQYF.

The table lists this clonotype with a few counts. The chain employs TRBV5-4 and TRBJ2-7; 10 bases map to TRBD2. This CDR3 has 16 amino acids. Germline lookup yields CDR1 SGHNT and CDR2 YYREEE (reference sequence). V trimming: 0 bases; J trimming: 3 bases; junction bases outside the gene matches: 6. The CDR3 loop reads CASSLGSSGGVYEQYV. The CDR3 DNA follows: TGTGCCAGCAGCTTGGGATCTAGCGGGGGAGTCTACGAGCAGTACGTC.

This chain links TRBV5-4 with TRBJ1-1; TRBD1 is a possible D gene (5 bases). V shed 5 bases and J shed 5 bases, with 19 bases lying between them. The CDR3 sequence is 15 residues long. In germline, CDR1 is SGHNT, CDR2 YYREEE (reference sequence). The CDR3 bases are TGTGCCAGCAGTTCGGGGGGTGAAGGGGCGACTGAAGCTTTCTTT. Protein: CASSSGGEGATEAFF.

This clonotype was seen more than once but under ten times. The chain employs TRBV6-6 and TRBJ1-5; 9 bases are shared with TRBD1. Germline CDR1 and CDR2: MNHNY and SVGAGI (reference sequence). This CDR3 has 15 residues. V lost 6 bases, J lost 6 bases, and 9 bases stayed unmatched. This chain's CDR3 is CASRKGQGLGQPQHF. The CDR3 DNA reads TGTGCCAGCAGAAAGGGACAGGGACTCGGTCAGCCCCAGCATTTT.

This clonotype turned up a few times. The chain recombines TRBV6-6 with TRBJ1-2, with D unresolved. The CDR3 extends over 13 amino acids. Trimming shortened V by 6 bases and J by 6 bases, and 14 bases separated the two germline ends. CDR1 is MNHNY and CDR2 is SVGAGI in the germline V gene (reference sequence). CDR3 sequence: CASSPDGGNGYTF. The CDR3 DNA sequence: TGTGCCAGCAGCCCGGACGGAGGAAATGGCTACACCTTC.

This clonotype was observed at least ten times. The chain carries TRBV7-9 and TRBJ2-5, with 10 nucleotides matching TRBD2. Germline lookup yields CDR1 SEHNR and CDR2 FQNEAQ (reference sequence). This CDR3 spans 15 amino acids. With V trimmed by 6 bases and J by 2 bases, 6 bases remained unmatched. CDR3 DNA: TGTGCCAGCAGTGGTAGCGGGGGGACGCAAGAGACCCAGTACTTC. It encodes CASSGSGGTQETQYF.

This clonotype has ten or more counts. The rearrangement links TRBV3-1 to TRBJ2-3, with 8 bases identical to TRBD2. V lost 5 bases, J lost 10 bases, and 5 bases stayed unmatched. Germline V CDR1 and CDR2: LGHDT, YNNKEL (reference sequence). The CDR3 runs to 12 residues. In DNA form, the CDR3 reads TGTGCCAGCAGCTTTACTAGCGGTTCGCAGTATTTT. Its translation: CASSFTSGSQYF.

This clonotype was recorded a few times. The CDR3 nucleotides are TGCGCCAGCAGCCGGAGGCCTAACACTGAAGCTTTCTTT. Encoded protein: CASSRRPNTEAFF. The J gene is TRBJ1-1, the V gene TRBV4-1; D is undetermined. Germline lookup yields CDR1 MGHRA and CDR2 YSYEKL. The V gene lost 4 bases and the J gene lost 2 bases, with 8 bases spanning the gap. The CDR3 loop spans 13 amino acids.

V gene TRBV7-3 combines with J gene TRBJ2-1; 11 nucleotides match TRBD2. This CDR3 has 15 amino acids. The germline V gene has CDR1 SGHTA and CDR2 FQGTGA. J lost 7 bases, V lost 5 bases, and 7 bases had no gene match. The chain's CDR3 is CASSPTSGAANEQFF. The DNA of the CDR3 is TGTGCCAGCAGCCCGACTAGCGGGGCAGCAAATGAGCAGTTCTTC.

This clonotype was counted only a few times. The gene calls are TRBV12-3 or TRBV12-4 and TRBJ2-5; no clear D gene. V dropped 5 bases and J dropped 5 bases, with 9 bases sitting between them. The CDR3 is 12 residues long. CDR3 residues: CASSHPVETQYF. CDR3 coding DNA: TGTGCCAGCAGTCATCCTGTGGAGACCCAGTACTTC.

The rearrangement uses TRBV5-6 and TRBJ2-3; 9 bases are a match to TRBD2. Germline assignment: CDR1 SGHDT and CDR2 YYEEEE. The CDR3 length is 15 residues. Trimming at V came to 1 base and at J to 4 bases, leaving 4 bases not matched to a gene. The CDR3 DNA follows: TGTGCCAGCAGCTTGCCTAGCGGGGTAGCAGATACGCAGTATTTT. Its protein is CASSLPSGVADTQYF.

Many counts were recorded for this clonotype. The rearrangement joins TRBV14 to TRBJ2-1; D gene uncertain. The V and J ends lost 0 bases and 3 bases respectively, with 6 bases between them. This CDR3 has 14 residues. Looked up from germline, CDR1 is SGHDN and CDR2 is FVKESK. The CDR3 DNA reads as TGTGCCAGCAGCCAAGATGTAAGCTACAATGAGCAGTTCTTC. Protein product: CASSQDVSYNEQFF.